The rows below give T cell receptor beta chains drawn from one sample of a study. TCRdb re-called the 5' RACE reads through MiXCR, storing one row per CDR3 protein. The sample comprises under 15,000 distinct CDR3 sequences, roughly 51% of which are singletons, and more than 10% rests with the top ten. The sequencing input was tumor-infiltrating Tregs sorted from the breast tumor. These TCRs come from a female donor with breast cancer. Both conserved end residues are part of each CDR3. Each record gives: J gene, V gene, D gene, clone size, CDR3 DNA, CDR3 protein. The D gene is left open where the match is weak. The size field is filled for only some rows; it gives once, few, many or a size class.

j_call: TRBJ2-5; v_call: TRBV15; d_call: NA; clone_size: few; cdr3_nt: TGTGCCACCAGCACACGACAGGCCCAAGAGACCCAGTACTTC; cdr3_aa: CATSTRQAQETQYF
j_call: TRBJ2-3; v_call: TRBV29-1; d_call: NA; clone_size: NA; cdr3_nt: TGCAGCGTTGGTAACGGGCTTGACACAGATACGCAGTATTTT; cdr3_aa: CSVGNGLDTDTQYF
j_call: TRBJ2-5; v_call: TRBV7-9; d_call: NA; clone_size: few; cdr3_nt: TGTGCCAGCGTTGCGCCAGAGACCCAGTACTTC; cdr3_aa: CASVAPETQYF
j_call: TRBJ2-7; v_call: TRBV20-1; d_call: TRBD1; clone_size: NA; cdr3_nt: TGCAGTGCACTAAGCCGGGACAGGGCCTACGAGCAGTACTTC; cdr3_aa: CSALSRDRAYEQYF
j_call: TRBJ2-3; v_call: TRBV7-8; d_call: NA; clone_size: few; cdr3_nt: TGTGCCAGCAGCTCCTACTCCCGGGCTTCCAATACGCAGTATTTT; cdr3_aa: CASSSYSRASNTQYF
j_call: TRBJ1-2; v_call: TRBV12-3/TRBV12-4; d_call: NA; clone_size: NA; cdr3_nt: TGTGCCAGCTCCCCGGCGCGGCTTTCCTATGGCTACACCTTC; cdr3_aa: CASSPARLSYGYTF
j_call: TRBJ2-1; v_call: TRBV20-1; d_call: TRBD2; clone_size: NA; cdr3_nt: TGCAGTGCTGGTAGCGGGAGCTCCTACAATGAGCAGTCCTTC; cdr3_aa: CSAGSGSSYNEQSF
j_call: TRBJ2-1; v_call: TRBV7-2; d_call: TRBD2; clone_size: NA; cdr3_nt: TGTGCCAGCAGCTCCAGACTAGCGGGGCTCAATGAGCAGTTCTTC; cdr3_aa: CASSSRLAGLNEQFF
j_call: TRBJ2-1; v_call: TRBV28; d_call: NA; clone_size: medium-sized; cdr3_nt: TGTGCCAGCAGTTATTTAAAGGGCTCCTACAATGAGCAGTTCTTC; cdr3_aa: CASSYLKGSYNEQFF
j_call: TRBJ2-2; v_call: TRBV3-1; d_call: NA; clone_size: NA; cdr3_nt: TGTGCCAGCAGCCAACTGGCGGGGGCCCTTGTGGTCGGGGAGCTGTTTTTT; cdr3_aa: CASSQLAGALVVGELFF
j_call: TRBJ2-7; v_call: TRBV7-2; d_call: NA; clone_size: NA; cdr3_nt: TGTGCCAGCAGTTTAAGCCCCCGGGGGTCCTACGAGCAGTACTTC; cdr3_aa: CASSLSPRGSYEQYF
j_call: TRBJ2-2; v_call: TRBV4-3; d_call: NA; clone_size: few; cdr3_nt: TGCGCCAGCAGCCAAGATAAACTCCCGTTAGACACCGGGGAGCTGTTTTTT; cdr3_aa: CASSQDKLPLDTGELFF
j_call: TRBJ1-2; v_call: TRBV29-1; d_call: NA; clone_size: NA; cdr3_nt: TGCAGCGTTGATTTAAATCTCTATGGCTACACCTTC; cdr3_aa: CSVDLNLYGYTF
j_call: TRBJ1-5; v_call: TRBV4-3; d_call: TRBD1; clone_size: NA; cdr3_nt: TGTGCCAGCAGCCAAGACGGGCAGGGGGGTCAGCCCCAGCATTTT; cdr3_aa: CASSQDGQGGQPQHF
j_call: TRBJ2-4; v_call: TRBV4-2; d_call: NA; clone_size: few; cdr3_nt: TGTGCCAGCAGCCCAGGGGTAGGGCCTAACATTCAGTACTTC; cdr3_aa: CASSPGVGPNIQYF
j_call: TRBJ2-1; v_call: TRBV2; d_call: TRBD2; clone_size: NA; cdr3_nt: TGTGCCAGCAGTGGGGTCGCGGGAGGGTCCGGCAATGAGCAGTTCTTC; cdr3_aa: CASSGVAGGSGNEQFF
j_call: TRBJ2-3; v_call: TRBV7-3; d_call: NA; clone_size: NA; cdr3_nt: TGTGCCAGCAGCTCTAGCCTAGCGGATACGCAGTATTTT; cdr3_aa: CASSSSLADTQYF
j_call: TRBJ2-3; v_call: TRBV20-1; d_call: NA; clone_size: NA; cdr3_nt: TGCAGTGTGATTAGCACAGATACGCAGTATTTT; cdr3_aa: CSVISTDTQYF
j_call: TRBJ2-3; v_call: TRBV10-3; d_call: NA; clone_size: NA; cdr3_nt: TGTGCCATCAGTGAAGGGGACGGGGACACAGATACGCAGTATTTT; cdr3_aa: CAISEGDGDTDTQYF
j_call: TRBJ2-5; v_call: TRBV5-1; d_call: NA; clone_size: NA; cdr3_nt: TGCGCCAGCATGATGGATTTGGAGACCCAGTACTTC; cdr3_aa: CASMMDLETQYF
j_call: TRBJ1-6; v_call: TRBV2; d_call: TRBD1; clone_size: NA; cdr3_nt: TGTGCCACACAGATAACAGGGGGGAATTCACCCCTCCACTTT; cdr3_aa: CATQITGGNSPLHF
j_call: TRBJ1-6; v_call: TRBV5-5; d_call: NA; clone_size: NA; cdr3_nt: TGTGCCAGCAGCTTGGCCGGCCCGACTTCACCCCTCCACTTT; cdr3_aa: CASSLAGPTSPLHF
j_call: TRBJ2-1; v_call: TRBV4-3; d_call: NA; clone_size: few; cdr3_nt: TGCGCCAGCAGCCAAGAGGGTGGGAAGGCGGGAACAGTCACCTACAATGAGCAGTTCTTC; cdr3_aa: CASSQEGGKAGTVTYNEQFF
j_call: TRBJ2-7; v_call: TRBV6-1; d_call: TRBD1; clone_size: NA; cdr3_nt: TGTGCCAGCAGTGTTTCGGGACAGTTCCTAAGCGAGCAGTACTTC; cdr3_aa: CASSVSGQFLSEQYF
j_call: TRBJ1-6; v_call: TRBV12-3/TRBV12-4; d_call: NA; clone_size: few; cdr3_nt: TGTGCCACCGGTGGGGTCGGGACACCCCTCCACTTT; cdr3_aa: CATGGVGTPLHF
j_call: TRBJ2-3; v_call: TRBV29-1; d_call: NA; clone_size: NA; cdr3_nt: TGCAGCGTTCACACGCCGGTTGGGAACACAGATACGCAGTATTTT; cdr3_aa: CSVHTPVGNTDTQYF
j_call: TRBJ1-1; v_call: TRBV4-3; d_call: NA; clone_size: NA; cdr3_nt: TGCGCCAGCAGCCAAGATCTGAGGGACACTGAAGCTTTCTTT; cdr3_aa: CASSQDLRDTEAFF
j_call: TRBJ1-2; v_call: TRBV5-1; d_call: NA; clone_size: NA; cdr3_nt: TGCGCCAGCAGCTTGGCAGGGGATGGCTACACCTTC; cdr3_aa: CASSLAGDGYTF
j_call: TRBJ1-5; v_call: TRBV7-2; d_call: NA; clone_size: few; cdr3_nt: TGTGCCAGCAGCTTATCGCGGGGCCAGGTTCAGCCCCAGCATTTT; cdr3_aa: CASSLSRGQVQPQHF
j_call: TRBJ1-1; v_call: TRBV5-1; d_call: NA; clone_size: few; cdr3_nt: TGCGCCAGCAGACCCGCTGGGATGAACACTGAAGCTTTCTTT; cdr3_aa: CASRPAGMNTEAFF
j_call: TRBJ2-1; v_call: TRBV5-1; d_call: TRBD2; clone_size: NA; cdr3_nt: TGCGCCAGCAGCTTGGTAATTAGCGGGAGCTCCTACAATGAGCAGTTCTTC; cdr3_aa: CASSLVISGSSYNEQFF
j_call: TRBJ1-3; v_call: TRBV7-2; d_call: NA; clone_size: NA; cdr3_nt: TGTGCCAGCAGCATAACCGGGGACTCTGGAAACACCATATATTTT; cdr3_aa: CASSITGDSGNTIYF
j_call: TRBJ2-1; v_call: TRBV7-2; d_call: NA; clone_size: few; cdr3_nt: TGTGCCAGCAGCGGGGGTTCGCGGGATGAGCAGTTCTTC; cdr3_aa: CASSGGSRDEQFF
j_call: TRBJ1-2; v_call: TRBV29-1; d_call: TRBD1; clone_size: NA; cdr3_nt: TGCAGCTTCACGACAGGGAGTGGCTACACCTTC; cdr3_aa: CSFTTGSGYTF
j_call: TRBJ2-1; v_call: TRBV4-3; d_call: TRBD1; clone_size: few; cdr3_nt: TGCGCCAGCAGCCATCAGGACAGGTTCGGCAATGAGCAGTTCTTC; cdr3_aa: CASSHQDRFGNEQFF
j_call: TRBJ2-5; v_call: TRBV6-5; d_call: NA; clone_size: NA; cdr3_nt: TGTGCCAGCAGTTACGCGGATTGGGCGGGCAAAGAGACCCAGTACTTC; cdr3_aa: CASSYADWAGKETQYF
j_call: TRBJ1-5; v_call: TRBV20-1; d_call: NA; clone_size: few; cdr3_nt: TGCAGTGCCACAGATGGGGATCAGCCCCAGCATTTT; cdr3_aa: CSATDGDQPQHF
j_call: TRBJ2-2; v_call: TRBV12-3/TRBV12-4; d_call: NA; clone_size: NA; cdr3_nt: TGTGCCAGCGAGAGACAGGGACTCACCGGGGAGCTGTTTTTT; cdr3_aa: CASERQGLTGELFF
j_call: TRBJ2-7; v_call: TRBV20-1; d_call: NA; clone_size: NA; cdr3_nt: TGCAGTGCTCGCCTTACCGGGGACAAGAGCTCCTACGAGCAGTACTTC; cdr3_aa: CSARLTGDKSSYEQYF
j_call: TRBJ2-2; v_call: TRBV27; d_call: NA; clone_size: NA; cdr3_nt: TGTGCCAGCAGTTTTTGGAGCACCGGGGAGCTGTTTTTT; cdr3_aa: CASSFWSTGELFF
j_call: TRBJ2-3; v_call: TRBV6-6; d_call: TRBD1; clone_size: NA; cdr3_nt: TGTGCCAGCAGTTTCTACAGGGGCACGCAGTATTTT; cdr3_aa: CASSFYRGTQYF
j_call: TRBJ2-5; v_call: TRBV5-1; d_call: NA; clone_size: NA; cdr3_nt: TGCGCCAGCAGCTTGGCCGACAACCAAGAGACCCAGTACTTC; cdr3_aa: CASSLADNQETQYF
j_call: TRBJ2-1; v_call: TRBV4-2; d_call: TRBD2; clone_size: NA; cdr3_nt: TGTGCCAGCAGCCAAGAGGAGCCGGGACTAGCGGAGTTCTTC; cdr3_aa: CASSQEEPGLAEFF
j_call: TRBJ1-1; v_call: TRBV20-1; d_call: NA; clone_size: NA; cdr3_nt: TGCAGTGCTAGTAACTCGGGTCGCCCAAAAGGGATCACTGAAGCTTTCTTT; cdr3_aa: CSASNSGRPKGITEAFF
j_call: TRBJ1-1; v_call: TRBV20-1; d_call: NA; clone_size: NA; cdr3_nt: TGCAGTGCTATCCGTTCCGAAGCTTTCTTT; cdr3_aa: CSAIRSEAFF
j_call: TRBJ2-7; v_call: TRBV20-1; d_call: NA; clone_size: NA; cdr3_nt: TGCAGTGCTAGAGATTACGGACTCCGGGCGGCCTACGAGCCGTACTTC; cdr3_aa: CSARDYGLRAAYEPYF
j_call: TRBJ2-3; v_call: TRBV7-9; d_call: NA; clone_size: NA; cdr3_nt: TGTGCCAGCAGCTTTGATGCCCCAGATACGCAGTATTTC; cdr3_aa: CASSFDAPDTQYF
j_call: TRBJ2-1; v_call: TRBV5-1; d_call: TRBD1; clone_size: NA; cdr3_nt: TGCGCCAGCAGCTTGGGGACAGGGGGAGGTGAGCAGTTCTTC; cdr3_aa: CASSLGTGGGEQFF
j_call: TRBJ2-7; v_call: TRBV7-3; d_call: NA; clone_size: once; cdr3_nt: TGTGCCAGCAGCTTAAGTTCAGGAGGGTCCTACGAGCAGTACTTC; cdr3_aa: CASSLSSGGSYEQYF
j_call: TRBJ2-1; v_call: TRBV28; d_call: NA; clone_size: NA; cdr3_nt: TGTGCCAGCGGTGGAGTAACACCCTACAATGAGCAGTTCTTC; cdr3_aa: CASGGVTPYNEQFF
j_call: TRBJ1-4; v_call: TRBV5-1; d_call: NA; clone_size: NA; cdr3_nt: TGCGCCAGCAGCTTGGGTAATGAAAAACTGTTTTTT; cdr3_aa: CASSLGNEKLFF
j_call: TRBJ2-1; v_call: TRBV7-3; d_call: TRBD2; clone_size: few; cdr3_nt: TGTGCCAGCAGCGCTAGCGGGAGCCTGAATGAGCAGTTCTTC; cdr3_aa: CASSASGSLNEQFF
j_call: TRBJ2-3; v_call: TRBV5-5; d_call: TRBD1; clone_size: NA; cdr3_nt: TGTGCCAGCAGCTTGTTGCTGAGGACAGGGAACACAGATACGCAGTATTTT; cdr3_aa: CASSLLLRTGNTDTQYF
j_call: TRBJ1-2; v_call: TRBV12-3/TRBV12-4; d_call: NA; clone_size: NA; cdr3_nt: TGTGCCAGCAGTTTAAACGGCTACTATGGCTACACCTTC; cdr3_aa: CASSLNGYYGYTF
j_call: TRBJ1-5; v_call: TRBV10-3; d_call: TRBD1; clone_size: NA; cdr3_nt: TGTGCCACCAAATCGACAGGGGACAATCAGCCCCAGCATTTT; cdr3_aa: CATKSTGDNQPQHF
j_call: TRBJ1-1; v_call: TRBV10-3; d_call: NA; clone_size: NA; cdr3_nt: TGTGCCATCAGTGAGTCTAGGAACACTGAGGCTTTCTTT; cdr3_aa: CAISESRNTEAFF
j_call: TRBJ2-1; v_call: TRBV4-1; d_call: NA; clone_size: few; cdr3_nt: TGCGCCAGCAGCCAAGACCGGGACGTCTCCTACAATGAGCAGTTCTTC; cdr3_aa: CASSQDRDVSYNEQFF
j_call: TRBJ1-5; v_call: TRBV4-3; d_call: NA; clone_size: NA; cdr3_nt: TGTGCCAGCAGCCAGCGGGATGGGGGCAATCAGCCCCAGCATTTT; cdr3_aa: CASSQRDGGNQPQHF
j_call: TRBJ2-1; v_call: TRBV29-1; d_call: NA; clone_size: few; cdr3_nt: TGCAGCGTTATGGGGGCGAGGGAGAATGAGCAGTTCTTC; cdr3_aa: CSVMGARENEQFF